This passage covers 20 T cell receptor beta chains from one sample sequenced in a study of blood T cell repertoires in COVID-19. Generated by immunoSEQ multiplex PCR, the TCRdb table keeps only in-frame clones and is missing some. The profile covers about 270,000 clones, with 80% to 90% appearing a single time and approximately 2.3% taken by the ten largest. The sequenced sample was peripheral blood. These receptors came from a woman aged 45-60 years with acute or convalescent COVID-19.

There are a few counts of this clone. The CDR3 protein is CASSLGSSGSSDTQYF. The CDR3 coding sequence is TGTGCCAGCAGCTTAGGAAGTAGCGGGAGTTCAGATACGCAGTATTTT. The chain combines TRBV7-9 with TRBJ2-3, with TRBD2 matching 9 bases. With 1 base clipped from V and 4 bases from J, the junction kept 6 bases outside the gene matches. Looked up from germline, CDR1 is SEHNR and CDR2 is FQNEAQ (reference sequence). The length of the CDR3 is 16 residues.

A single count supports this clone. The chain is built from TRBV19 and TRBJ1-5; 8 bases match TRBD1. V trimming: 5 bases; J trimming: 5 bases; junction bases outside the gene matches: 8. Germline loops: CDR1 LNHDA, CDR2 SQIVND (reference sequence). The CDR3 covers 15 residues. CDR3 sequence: CASSPRQGWDQPQHF. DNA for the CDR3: TGTGCCAGTAGTCCTCGACAGGGGTGGGATCAGCCCCAGCATTTT.

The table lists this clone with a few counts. The CDR3 nucleotides are TGTGCCAGCAGCCGCGACTTAGCGGAGAGCCCCTACGAGCAGTACTTC. Residues: CASSRDLAESPYEQYF. The chain employs TRBV28 and TRBJ2-7; D is possibly TRBD2 (6 bases). This CDR3 comprises 16 residues. V was shortened by 6 bases and J by 2 bases, with 20 bases between the two germline ends. The germline V gene encodes CDR1 MDHEN and CDR2 SYDVKM.

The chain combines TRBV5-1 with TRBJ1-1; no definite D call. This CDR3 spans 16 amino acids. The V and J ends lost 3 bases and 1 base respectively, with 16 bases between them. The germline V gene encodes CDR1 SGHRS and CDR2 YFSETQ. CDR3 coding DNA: TGCGCCAGCAGCTCGACTTTTAAGGAGGGGAACACTGAAGCTTTCTTT. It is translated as CASSSTFKEGNTEAFF.

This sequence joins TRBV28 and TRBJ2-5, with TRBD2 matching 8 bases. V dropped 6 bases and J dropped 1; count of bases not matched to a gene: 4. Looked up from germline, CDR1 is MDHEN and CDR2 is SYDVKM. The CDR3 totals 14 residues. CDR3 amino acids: CASRNSGIQETQYF. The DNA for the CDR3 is TGTGCCAGCAGAAATAGCGGGATCCAAGAGACCCAGTACTTC.

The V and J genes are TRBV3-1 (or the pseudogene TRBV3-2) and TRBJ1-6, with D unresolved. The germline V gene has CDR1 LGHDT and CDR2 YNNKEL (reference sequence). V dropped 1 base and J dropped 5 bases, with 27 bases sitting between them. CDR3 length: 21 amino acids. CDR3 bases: TGTGCCAGCAGCCAAGCCGCCGAAACTATACGCCGCGCCGATCATAATTCACCCCTCCACTTT. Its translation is CASSQAAETIRRADHNSPLHF.

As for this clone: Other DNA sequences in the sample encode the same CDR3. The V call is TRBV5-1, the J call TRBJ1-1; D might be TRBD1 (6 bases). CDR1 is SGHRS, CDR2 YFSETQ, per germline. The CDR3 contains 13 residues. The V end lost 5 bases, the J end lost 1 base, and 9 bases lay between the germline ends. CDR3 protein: CASREQGNTEAFF. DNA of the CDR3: TGCGCCAGCAGGGAACAGGGGAACACTGAAGCTTTCTTT.

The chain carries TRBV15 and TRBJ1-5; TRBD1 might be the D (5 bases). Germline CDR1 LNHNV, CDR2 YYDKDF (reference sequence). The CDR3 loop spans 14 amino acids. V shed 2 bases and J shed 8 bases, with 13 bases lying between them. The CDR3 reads CATSRQPPREPQHF. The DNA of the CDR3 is TGTGCCACCAGCAGACAACCACCCAGGGAGCCCCAGCATTTT.

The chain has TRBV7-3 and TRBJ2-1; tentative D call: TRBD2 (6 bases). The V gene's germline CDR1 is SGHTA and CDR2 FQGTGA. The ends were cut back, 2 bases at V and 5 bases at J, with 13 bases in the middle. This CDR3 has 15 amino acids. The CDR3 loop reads CASSLVLAQNNEQFF. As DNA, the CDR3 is TGTGCCAGCAGCTTAGTACTAGCACAGAACAATGAGCAGTTCTTC.

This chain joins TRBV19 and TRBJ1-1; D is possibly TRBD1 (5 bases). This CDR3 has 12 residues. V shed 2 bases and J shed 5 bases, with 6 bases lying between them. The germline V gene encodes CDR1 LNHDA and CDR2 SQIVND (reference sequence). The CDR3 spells CASSIRGTEAFF. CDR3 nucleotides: TGTGCCAGTAGTATAAGGGGAACTGAAGCTTTCTTT.

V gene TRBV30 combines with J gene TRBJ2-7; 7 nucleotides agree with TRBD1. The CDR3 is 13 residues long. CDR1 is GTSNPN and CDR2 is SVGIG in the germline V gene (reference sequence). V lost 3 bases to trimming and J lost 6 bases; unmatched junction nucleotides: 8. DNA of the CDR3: TGTGCCTGGAGCCCACAGGGGAACGGCGAGCAGTACTTC. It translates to CAWSPQGNGEQYF. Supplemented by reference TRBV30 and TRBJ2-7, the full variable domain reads SQTIHQWPATLVQPVGSPLSLECTVEGTSNPNLYWYRQAAGRGLQLLFYSVGIGQISSEVPQNLSASRPQDRQFILSSKKLLLSDSGFYLCAWSPQGNGEQYFGPGTRLTVT.

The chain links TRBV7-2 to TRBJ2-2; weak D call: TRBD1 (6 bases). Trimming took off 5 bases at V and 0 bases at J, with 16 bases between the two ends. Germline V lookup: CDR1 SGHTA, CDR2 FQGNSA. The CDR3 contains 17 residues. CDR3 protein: CASSRYPGQPNTGELFF. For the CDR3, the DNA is TGTGCCAGCAGCCGTTATCCGGGACAACCGAACACCGGGGAGCTGTTTTTT.

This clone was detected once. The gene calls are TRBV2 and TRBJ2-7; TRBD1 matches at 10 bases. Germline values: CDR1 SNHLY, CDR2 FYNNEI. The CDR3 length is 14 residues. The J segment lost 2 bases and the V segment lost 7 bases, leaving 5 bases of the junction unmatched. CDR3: CASTGQGGTYEQYF. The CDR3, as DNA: TGTGCCAGCACCGGACAGGGGGGGACCTACGAGCAGTACTTC.

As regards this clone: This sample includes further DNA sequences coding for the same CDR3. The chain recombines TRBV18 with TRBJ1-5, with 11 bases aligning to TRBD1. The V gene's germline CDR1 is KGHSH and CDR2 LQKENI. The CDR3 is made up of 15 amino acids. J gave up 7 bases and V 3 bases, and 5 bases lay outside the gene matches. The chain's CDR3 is CASSPGTGGGQPQHF. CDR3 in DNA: TGTGCCAGCTCACCTGGGACAGGGGGAGGGCAGCCCCAGCATTTT.

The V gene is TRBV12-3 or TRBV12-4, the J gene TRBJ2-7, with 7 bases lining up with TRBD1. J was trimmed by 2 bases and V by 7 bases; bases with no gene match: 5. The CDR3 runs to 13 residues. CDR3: CASTNQGAYEQYF. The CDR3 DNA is TGTGCCAGCACCAACCAGGGGGCCTACGAGCAGTACTTC.

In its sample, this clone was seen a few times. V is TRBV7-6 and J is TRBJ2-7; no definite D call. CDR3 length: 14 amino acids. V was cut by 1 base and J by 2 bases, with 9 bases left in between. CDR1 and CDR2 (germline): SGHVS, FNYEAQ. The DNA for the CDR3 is TGTGCCAGCAGCTTAGGGGCTACCACCTACGAGCAGTACTTC. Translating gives CASSLGATTYEQYF.

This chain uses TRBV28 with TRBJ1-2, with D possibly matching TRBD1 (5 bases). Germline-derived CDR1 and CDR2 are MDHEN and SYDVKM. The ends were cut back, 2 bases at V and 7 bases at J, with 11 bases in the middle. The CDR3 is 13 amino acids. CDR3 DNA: TGTGCCAGCAGTTTAGTAGGGGTCCTTGGCTACACCTTC. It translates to CASSLVGVLGYTF.

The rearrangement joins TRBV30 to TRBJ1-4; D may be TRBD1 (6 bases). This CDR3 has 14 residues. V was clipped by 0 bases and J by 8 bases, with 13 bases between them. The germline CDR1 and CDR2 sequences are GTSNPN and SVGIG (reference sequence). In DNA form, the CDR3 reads TGTGCCTGGAGTGTGCAGGGGTGGAAAGAAAAACTGTTTTTT. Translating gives CAWSVQGWKEKLFF.

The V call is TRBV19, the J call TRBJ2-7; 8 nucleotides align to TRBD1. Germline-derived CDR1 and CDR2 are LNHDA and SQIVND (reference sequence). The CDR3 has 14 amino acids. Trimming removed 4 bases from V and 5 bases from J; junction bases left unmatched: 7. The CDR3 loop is CASSTRQGRNEQYF. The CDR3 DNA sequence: TGTGCCAGTAGTACTCGACAGGGGAGGAACGAGCAGTACTTC.

CDR3 sequence reads: CASSPMGGDEKLFF. The CDR3 nucleotides read TGTGCCAGCTCACCAATGGGGGGTGACGAAAAACTGTTTTTT. The rearrangement links TRBV18 to TRBJ1-4; maybe TRBD1 (5 bases). This CDR3 comprises 14 residues. V lost 2 bases and J lost 8, with 12 bases in between. Germline loops: CDR1 KGHSH, CDR2 LQKENI.